The next 10 T cell receptor beta chains were all read from a single sample in a study of T cells in localized non-small cell lung cancer. Some clones are missing from TCRdb's copy, which holds only in-frame ones; the method was immunoSEQ multiplex PCR. The table includes roughly 30,000 clones, approximately 90% detected once. The source material was peripheral blood, sampled before any cancer treatment. The receptors come from a female donor aged 60 or older with stage III squamous cell lung carcinoma.

The rearrangement uses TRBV7-6 and TRBJ2-5, with 14 bases matching TRBD2. CDR1 and CDR2 from the germline V gene are SGHVS and FNYEAQ. The CDR3 contains 15 residues. J gave up 5 bases and V 5 bases, and 4 bases lay outside the gene matches. The CDR3 region is CASSPRTSGRETQYF. The CDR3 DNA is TGTGCCAGCAGCCCGCGGACTAGCGGGAGGGAGACCCAGTACTTC.

The chain links TRBV28 to TRBJ2-3; no reliable D call. The germline gives CDR1 MDHEN, CDR2 SYDVKM. Trimming took 5 bases from V and 1 from J, leaving 10 bases between them. This CDR3 region has 14 residues. CDR3 region: CASSPALGTDTQYF. The CDR3 DNA sequence: TGTGCCAGCAGTCCCGCCCTTGGCACAGATACGCAGTATTTT.

The chain has TRBV19 and TRBJ1-4; a weak D match, TRBD1 (6 bases). The CDR3 length is 17 residues. Trimming cost V 3 bases and J 0 bases, with 14 bases left between them. Germline V CDR1 and CDR2: LNHDA, SQIVND (reference sequence). CDR3 sequence reads: CASSISRGRTTNEKLFF. CDR3 DNA sequence: TGTGCCAGTAGTATTTCCAGGGGAAGGACAACTAATGAAAAACTGTTTTTT.

V is TRBV18 and J is TRBJ2-7, with TRBD1 as a possible D gene (6 bases). The CDR3 length is 15 residues. The V end was cut by 2 bases, the J end by 6 bases, with 17 bases between. Per the germline V gene, CDR1 is KGHSH and CDR2 is LQKENI. CDR3 sequence reads: CASSPKGGGPGEQYF. The CDR3, as DNA: TGTGCCAGCTCACCAAAAGGTGGGGGCCCCGGCGAGCAGTACTTC. The entire variable domain, with the rest obtained from reference TRBV18 and TRBJ2-7, is as follows: NAGVMQNPRHLVRRRGQEARLRCSPMKGHSHVYWYRQLPEEGLKFMVYLQKENIIDESGMPKERFSAEFPKEGPSILRIQQVVRGDSAAYFCASSPKGGGPGEQYFGPGTRLTVT.

This clone was found once. The chain uses TRBV14 and TRBJ1-1; no clear D gene. Trimming removed 4 bases at V and 4 bases at J, with 13 bases between. The CDR3 is made up of 14 amino acids. CDR1 is SGHDN, CDR2 FVKESK, per germline. The CDR3 sequence: CASSLRAGITEAFF. The CDR3 nucleotides are TGTGCCAGCAGCCTCCGAGCCGGAATCACTGAAGCTTTCTTT.

This chain connects TRBV5-1 to TRBJ2-1, with TRBD2 matching 7 bases. The V segment lost 0 bases and the J segment 0 bases; nucleotides outside the gene matches: 6. Germline CDR1 reads SGHRS; CDR2 reads YFSETQ. This CDR3 comprises 17 residues. The CDR3 sequence is CASSLGGRTSSYNEQFF. The CDR3, as DNA: TGCGCCAGCAGCTTGGGGGGTCGGACTAGCTCCTACAATGAGCAGTTCTTC.

The chain recombines TRBV2 with TRBJ1-2, with TRBD1 matching over 9 bases. The CDR3 spans 13 residues. V was pared by 6 bases and J by 4 bases, with 3 bases of the junction left unmatched. Germline values: CDR1 SNHLY, CDR2 FYNNEI. The CDR3, as DNA: TGTGCCAGCAGGACACAGGGGGCCTATGGCTACACCTTC. This gives the protein CASRTQGAYGYTF.

The gene calls are TRBV7-6 and TRBJ2-1; D is ambiguous. The CDR3 runs to 13 residues. From germline, CDR1 is SGHVS and CDR2 FNYEAQ. With 2 bases removed from V and 5 bases from J, the gap between germline ends came to 7 bases. This chain's CDR3 is CASSLFINNEQFF. The CDR3 nucleotides read TGTGCCAGCAGCTTATTTATCAACAATGAGCAGTTCTTC.

The rearrangement joins TRBV6-6 to TRBJ2-7; D uncertain. Per the germline V gene, CDR1 is MNHNY and CDR2 is SVGAGI (reference sequence). V lost 2 bases, J lost 3 bases, and 5 bases lay in between. This CDR3 spans 12 amino acids. The CDR3 spells CASSYLRYEQYF. The DNA of the CDR3 is TGTGCCAGCAGTTACCTCCGCTACGAGCAGTACTTC.

The chain recombines TRBV11-3 with TRBJ2-1; TRBD2 aligns across 10 bases. V dropped 0 bases and J dropped 7; count of bases not matched to a gene: 3. CDR3 length: 15 residues. From germline, CDR1 is SGHNT and CDR2 YENEEA. CDR3 coding DNA: TGTGCCAGCAGCTTAGAGGCTAGCGGGAGAAATGAGCAGTTCTTC. Amino acids: CASSLEASGRNEQFF.